This is a list of T cell receptor beta chains from one sample in a study of cytomegalovirus exposure and HLA in healthy donors. Only in-frame clones appear in the TCRdb table, and some are missing; sequencing was by immunoSEQ multiplex PCR. This table lists over 100,000 clones. Source material: PBMCs. The receptor set was obtained from a man aged 25 to 40 in good health and CMV-seronegative. The CDR3 runs from the conserved cysteine through the conserved F or W. The order of the fields is J gene, D gene, V gene, CDR3 DNA, CDR3 protein. A D gene is named only where the DNA matches it firmly.

J gene: TRBJ2-3; D gene: -; V gene: TRBV5-4; CDR3 DNA: TGTGCCAGCAGCTTGGAGGGGGCAGATACGCAGTATTTT; CDR3 protein: CASSLEGADTQYF
J gene: TRBJ2-1; D gene: TRBD1; V gene: TRBV7-8; CDR3 DNA: TGTGCCAGCAGCTTAGTCCCAGCGGGACAGGGAATAAATGAGCAGTTCTTC; CDR3 protein: CASSLVPAGQGINEQFF
J gene: TRBJ2-1; D gene: -; V gene: TRBV14; CDR3 DNA: TGTGCCAGCAGCCAAGGGCGGGGCTCCTACAATGAGCAGTTCTTC; CDR3 protein: CASSQGRGSYNEQFF
J gene: TRBJ1-4; D gene: -; V gene: TRBV2; CDR3 DNA: TGTGCCAGCAGTGGAGACAGCCGTGAAAAACTGTTTTTT; CDR3 protein: CASSGDSREKLFF
J gene: TRBJ2-7; D gene: -; V gene: TRBV15; CDR3 DNA: TGTGCCACCAGCAGAGACCGACAGGTCTCCTACGAGCAGTACTTC; CDR3 protein: CATSRDRQVSYEQYF
J gene: TRBJ1-1; D gene: -; V gene: TRBV5-1; CDR3 DNA: TGCGCCAGCAGCTTGAGATCTCTTTACGGTGGGAACACTGAAGCTTTCTTT; CDR3 protein: CASSLRSLYGGNTEAFF
J gene: TRBJ2-1; D gene: TRBD2; V gene: TRBV19; CDR3 DNA: TGTGCCAGTAAGGAAGCGGGGGGGTACAATGAGCAGTTCTTC; CDR3 protein: CASKEAGGYNEQFF
J gene: TRBJ2-1; D gene: -; V gene: TRBV5-1; CDR3 DNA: TGCGCCAGCACCCGAAGGGGCTCCAGTTACAATGAGCAGTTCTTC; CDR3 protein: CASTRRGSSYNEQFF
J gene: TRBJ1-1; D gene: TRBD1; V gene: TRBV7-3; CDR3 DNA: TGTGCCAGCAGCCGGGGACAGGGGAACACTGAAGCTTTCTTT; CDR3 protein: CASSRGQGNTEAFF
J gene: TRBJ2-1; D gene: TRBD2; V gene: TRBV6-5; CDR3 DNA: TGTGCCAGCAGTTTGCTAGCGGGGCCTTACAATGAGCAGTTCTTC; CDR3 protein: CASSLLAGPYNEQFF
J gene: TRBJ1-5; D gene: TRBD1; V gene: TRBV7-9; CDR3 DNA: TGTGCCAGCAGCCCCTTTGGACAGGGAAGCAATCAGCCCCAGCATTTT; CDR3 protein: CASSPFGQGSNQPQHF
J gene: TRBJ1-5; D gene: TRBD1; V gene: TRBV12-5; CDR3 DNA: TGTGCTAGTGCTCTAGGACAGGCCAATCAGCCCCAGCATTTT; CDR3 protein: CASALGQANQPQHF
J gene: TRBJ1-1; D gene: TRBD1; V gene: TRBV18; CDR3 DNA: TGTGCCAGCTCACCGTCGACAGGGGGGATTGAAGCTTTCTTT; CDR3 protein: CASSPSTGGIEAFF
J gene: TRBJ2-7; D gene: -; V gene: TRBV19; CDR3 DNA: TGTGCCAGTAGTATAGACAACTACGAGCAGTACTTC; CDR3 protein: CASSIDNYEQYF
J gene: TRBJ1-1; D gene: TRBD1; V gene: TRBV5-6; CDR3 DNA: TGTGCCAGCAGCTTTCCCGGGACAGGGGGCACTGAAGCTTTCTTT; CDR3 protein: CASSFPGTGGTEAFF
J gene: TRBJ2-7; D gene: -; V gene: TRBV30; CDR3 DNA: TGTGCCTGGAGTGTACAGGGCTCCCACGAGCAGTACTTC; CDR3 protein: CAWSVQGSHEQYF
J gene: TRBJ2-3; D gene: TRBD1; V gene: TRBV7-9; CDR3 DNA: TGTGCCAGCAGTCCCGGGACAGGGGGGGAAGTTCAACAGTATTTT; CDR3 protein: CASSPGTGGEVQQYF
J gene: TRBJ2-7; D gene: -; V gene: TRBV6-5; CDR3 DNA: TGTGCCAGCAGTTACTCGATATGGGCAGGGCTCTACGAGCAGTACTTC; CDR3 protein: CASSYSIWAGLYEQYF